Shown below are 26 T cell receptor beta chains from a single sample sequenced in a study of tumor-infiltrating lymphocytes in localized non-small cell lung cancer. The repertoire was sequenced with immunoSEQ multiplex PCR; TCRdb's copy has only in-frame clones and lacks some. The sample holds some 30,000 clones; approximately 85% are singletons and the top ten take roughly 2%. The material sequenced was lung tumor tissue. All receptors derive from a human donor with non-small cell lung cancer.

This clone was seen only once. The chain carries TRBV7-2 and TRBJ2-7; the D is unclear. The CDR3 has 12 amino acids. V lost 5 bases to trimming and J lost 0 bases, with 5 bases between them. Per the germline V gene, CDR1 is SGHTA and CDR2 is FQGNSA. CDR3 in amino acids: CASSPPSYEQYF. CDR3 sequence (DNA): TGTGCCAGCAGCCCCCCCTCCTACGAGCAGTACTTC.

The chain recombines TRBV2 with TRBJ2-3; D possibly corresponds to TRBD1 (5 bases). There are 14 residues in the CDR3. The germline V gene encodes CDR1 SNHLY and CDR2 FYNNEI. The V end lost 3 bases, the J end lost 5 bases, and 12 bases lay between the germline ends. CDR3 loop: CASSDQGWLDTQYF. CDR3 DNA: TGTGCCAGCAGTGACCAGGGCTGGCTAGATACGCAGTATTTT.

The chain carries TRBV6-1 and TRBJ2-3; D might be TRBD1 (6 bases). CDR1 and CDR2 from the germline V gene are MNHNS and SASEGT. The CDR3 spans 14 residues. Trimming took 10 bases from V and 1 from J, leaving 15 bases between them. Here the CDR3 reads CAIQQGFRTDTQYF. The CDR3 DNA reads TGTGCCATACAACAGGGTTTTCGCACAGATACGCAGTATTTT.

The chain joins TRBV5-5 to TRBJ2-3, with D perhaps TRBD2 (5 bases). The CDR3 covers 16 residues. The germline CDR1 and CDR2 sequences are SGHKS and YYEKEE (reference sequence). Deletions cut 1 base from V and 0 bases from J, with 12 bases between. CDR3 DNA: TGTGCCAGCAGCTTGTATCTAGCAATAAGCACAGATACGCAGTATTTT. Translating it yields CASSLYLAISTDTQYF.

The chain combines TRBV5-4 with TRBJ2-7; TRBD1 agrees at 10 bases. Germline loops: CDR1 SGHNT, CDR2 YYREEE (reference sequence). The CDR3 spans 14 residues. The V gene end was trimmed by 4 bases and the J gene end by 5 bases; junction bases not matched to a gene: 6. CDR3: CASSERQGANEQYF. The CDR3 DNA is TGTGCCAGCAGCGAACGACAGGGGGCGAACGAGCAGTACTTC. The variable domain in full, completed from reference TRBV5-4 and TRBJ2-7, reads ETGVTQSPTHLIKTRGQQVTLRCSSQSGHNTVSWYQQALGQGPQFIFQYYREEENGRGNFPPRFSGLQFPNYSSELNVNALELDDSALYLCASSERQGANEQYFGPGTRLTVT.

The gene calls are TRBV19 and TRBJ2-2, with unresolved D. Trimming left V 3 bases short and J 9 bases short, with 5 bases between. Germline V lookup: CDR1 LNHDA, CDR2 SQIVND (reference sequence). The CDR3 consists of 11 residues. DNA for the CDR3: TGTGCCAGTAGTATTTTCCGGGAGCTGTTTTTT. Its protein product is CASSIFRELFF.

This rearrangement joins TRBV9 to TRBJ2-7, with D unclear. CDR3 length: 14 residues. V was pared by 1 base and J by 2 bases, with 10 bases between. Germline V gene sequence: CDR1 SGDLS, CDR2 YYNGEE. CDR3 nucleotide sequence: TGTGCCAGCAGCGTAAGCGTGGATACCTACGAGCAGTACTTC. It specifies CASSVSVDTYEQYF.

CDR3 loop: CASRGWDKYNEQFF. In DNA form, the CDR3 reads TGTGCCAGCAGAGGCTGGGACAAATACAATGAGCAGTTCTTC. The rearrangement uses TRBV5-6 and TRBJ2-1, with TRBD1 as a possible D gene (6 bases). In germline, CDR1 is SGHDT, CDR2 YYEEEE. V was pared by 5 bases and J by 4 bases, with 13 bases between. The CDR3 length is 14 residues. The whole variable domain, filled in from reference TRBV5-6 and TRBJ2-1, reads DAGVTQSPTHLIKTRGQQVTLRCSPKSGHDTVSWYQQALGQGPQFIFQYYEEEERQRGNFPDRFSGHQFPNYSSELNVNALLLGDSALYLCASRGWDKYNEQFFGPGTRLTVL.

The chain couples TRBV18 to TRBJ2-3; TRBD2 matches 8 bases. This CDR3 contains 15 residues. Trimming at V came to 2 bases and at J to 6 bases, leaving 7 bases not matched to a gene. The V gene's germline CDR1 is KGHSH and CDR2 LQKENI. The CDR3 sequence is CASSPLARGEDTQYF. CDR3 DNA: TGTGCCAGCTCACCATTAGCGCGGGGGGAGGATACGCAGTATTTT.

Only one count was recorded for this clone. The J gene is TRBJ2-7, the V gene TRBV27; unclear D gene. CDR1 is MNHEY and CDR2 is SMNVEV in the germline V gene (reference sequence). The CDR3 consists of 14 residues. V gave up 4 bases and J gave up 1 base, with 11 bases separating them. Here the CDR3 DNA reads TGTGCCAGCAGTTCTAACTCTAAATCCTACGAGCAGTACTTC. It translates to CASSSNSKSYEQYF.

This clone was seen just once. The rearrangement joins TRBV4-3 to TRBJ1-5; D is uncertain. CDR1 and CDR2 from the germline V gene are LGHNA and YSLEER. The CDR3 covers 14 residues. Trimming removed 3 bases from V and 7 bases from J, with 13 bases in between. The CDR3 loop is CASSHSREGQPQHF. CDR3 coding DNA: TGCGCCAGCAGCCACAGTAGGGAGGGACAGCCCCAGCATTTT.

The rearrangement links TRBV7-6 to TRBJ1-6, with a possible D match to TRBD1 (6 bases). V was trimmed by 5 bases and J by 7 bases, leaving 15 bases between them. Looked up from germline, CDR1 is SGHVS and CDR2 is FNYEAQ. This CDR3 region has 15 residues. This chain's CDR3 is CASSPGQILNSPLHF. The CDR3 DNA reads TGTGCCAGCAGCCCGGGACAAATATTGAATTCACCCCTCCACTTT. Full variable domain (outside the CDR3, taken from reference TRBV7-6 and TRBJ1-6): GAGVSQSPRYKVTKRGQDVALRCDPISGHVSLYWYRQALGQGPEFLTYFNYEAQQDKSGLPNDRFSAERPEGSISTLTIQRTEQRDSAMYRCASSPGQILNSPLHFGNGTRLTVT.

This clone was counted once. J is TRBJ1-4 and V is TRBV5-1; 8 bases fit TRBD1. This CDR3 has 16 residues. Per germline, CDR1 SGHRS and CDR2 YFSETQ. Trimming cost V 4 bases and J 7 bases; bases outside gene matches: 12. CDR3 nucleotide sequence: TGCGCCAGCAGCCCAAGACCTACAGGGGGTGGTGAAAAACTGTTTTTT. Translation gives CASSPRPTGGGEKLFF.

This clone was counted between two and nine times. J is TRBJ2-7 and V is TRBV30; D perhaps matches TRBD1 (7 bases). Germline CDR1 reads GTSNPN; CDR2 reads SVGIG (reference sequence). V lost 2 bases and J 12 bases, leaving 20 bases between the germline ends. CDR3 length: 13 residues. The CDR3 loop is CAWSSSGPGGRYF. For the CDR3, the DNA is TGTGCCTGGAGTTCCAGTGGTCCAGGGGGGCGGTACTTC.

This chain joins TRBV4-1 and TRBJ1-3; D remains ambiguous. Germline lookup yields CDR1 MGHRA and CDR2 YSYEKL. The CDR3 contains 16 residues. V lost 2 bases to trimming and J lost 0 bases, with 11 bases between them. DNA of the CDR3: TGCGCCAGCAGCCAACGCTCAGGATTCTCTGGAAACACCATATATTTT. Encoded protein: CASSQRSGFSGNTIYF.

The chain carries TRBV7-9 and TRBJ2-1; 9 bases align to TRBD1. The CDR3 has 14 amino acids. Germline lookup yields CDR1 SEHNR and CDR2 FQNEAQ (reference sequence). The V and J ends lost 1 base and 8 bases, in that order; junction bases with no gene match: 3. CDR3 coding DNA: TGTGCCAGCAGCTTAGTTGGACAGGGGTATGAGCAGTTCTTC. It encodes CASSLVGQGYEQFF.

The CDR3 bases are TGTGCCATCAAGGTTTCCGGGACGGCGACCGGGGAGCTGTTTTTT. Translating it yields CAIKVSGTATGELFF. The chain recombines TRBV10-3 with TRBJ2-2; possibly TRBD1 or TRBD2 for D (5 bases each). The V gene's germline CDR1 is ENHRY and CDR2 SYGVKD. This CDR3 is 15 amino acids long. V was pared by 7 bases and J by 5 bases, with 17 bases between.

Details on this clone: A read error may account for a junction end that differs from germline. The rearrangement joins TRBV19 to TRBJ2-7; D possibly uses TRBD1 or TRBD2 (5 bases each). The CDR3 totals 11 residues. The germline gives CDR1 LNHDA, CDR2 SQIVND (reference sequence). The CDR3 sequence: CASRIGTSQYF. The CDR3 DNA is TGTGCCAGTAGGATAGGGACCTCGCAGTACTTC.

This chain connects TRBV5-4 to TRBJ1-4; D not certain. V lost 7 bases and J 6 bases, leaving 16 bases between the germline ends. Germline CDR1 and CDR2: SGHNT and YYREEE (reference sequence). This CDR3 has 14 amino acids. CDR3 nucleotides: TGTGCCAGCTCCGGTGGTCTAACAGATGAAAAACTGTTTTTT. Its translation is CASSGGLTDEKLFF.

The chain joins TRBV5-1 to TRBJ1-1; 9 positions agree with TRBD1. Germline trimming cut 2 bases from V and 1 base from J; bases unmatched to any gene: 3. Germline assignment: CDR1 SGHRS and CDR2 YFSETQ. The length of the CDR3 is 15 residues. The CDR3 loop reads CASSLQGASNTEAFF. The CDR3 DNA reads as TGCGCCAGCAGCTTACAGGGGGCGTCGAACACTGAAGCTTTCTTT.

The rearrangement uses TRBV14 and TRBJ2-1; tentatively, D is TRBD1 or TRBD2 (5 bases each). The CDR3 has 15 residues. Germline V gene sequence: CDR1 SGHDN, CDR2 FVKESK. The ends were cut back, 0 bases at V and 10 bases at J, with 16 bases in the middle. The CDR3, as DNA: TGTGCCAGCAGCCAAGAGGGTAGAGGGGCTTTAGAGCAGTTCTTC. Residues: CASSQEGRGALEQFF.

This clone was recorded only once. The rearrangement uses TRBV28 and TRBJ2-7; TRBD1 matches 9 bases. The CDR3 runs 13 residues. Trimming took 8 bases from V and 3 from J; bases not matched to a gene: 5. Germline V gives CDR1 MDHEN, CDR2 SYDVKM. The CDR3 loop is CASGQGKVYEQYF. CDR3 bases: TGTGCCAGCGGACAGGGGAAAGTCTACGAGCAGTACTTC. The full variable domain, rest sourced from reference TRBV28 and TRBJ2-7, is DVKVTQSSRYLVKRTGEKVFLECVQDMDHENMFWYRQDPGLGLRLIYFSYDVKMKEKGDIPEGYSVSREKKERFSLILESASTNQTSMYLCASGQGKVYEQYFGPGTRLTVT.

J is TRBJ2-5 and V is TRBV9; tentatively, D is TRBD1 or TRBD2 (6 bases each). V was pared by 0 bases and J by 5 bases, with 8 bases between. The germline gives CDR1 SGDLS, CDR2 YYNGEE. The CDR3 is 13 amino acids. This chain's CDR3 is CASSVGRGETQYF. The CDR3 DNA reads as TGTGCCAGCAGCGTAGGGAGGGGGGAGACCCAGTACTTC.

The genes are TRBV5-6 and TRBJ1-6; D is uncertain. V was shortened by 1 base and J by 0 bases, with 8 bases between the two germline ends. The CDR3 is made up of 16 amino acids. Germline CDR1 is SGHDT and CDR2 is YYEEEE. Here the CDR3 DNA reads TGTGCCAGCAGCTTGAGAGGGAGCTCCTATAATTCACCCCTCCACTTT. Translating gives CASSLRGSSYNSPLHF. The entire variable domain, with the rest obtained from reference TRBV5-6 and TRBJ1-6, is as follows: DAGVTQSPTHLIKTRGQQVTLRCSPKSGHDTVSWYQQALGQGPQFIFQYYEEEERQRGNFPDRFSGHQFPNYSSELNVNALLLGDSALYLCASSLRGSSYNSPLHFGNGTRLTVT.

This sequence joins TRBV30 and TRBJ2-5; D remains ambiguous. The ends were cut back, 2 bases at V and 0 bases at J, with 7 bases in the middle. Germline values: CDR1 GTSNPN, CDR2 SVGIG (reference sequence). The CDR3 runs to 13 residues. CDR3: CAWSNGDQETQYF. CDR3 DNA: TGTGCCTGGAGTAACGGAGACCAAGAGACCCAGTACTTC.

The rearrangement uses TRBV6-4 and TRBJ2-3, with 8 bases aligning to TRBD2. The CDR3 consists of 14 residues. V lost 3 bases and J lost 2; bases outside the gene matches: 1. Per germline, CDR1 MRHNA and CDR2 SNTAGT. The CDR3 DNA reads as TGTGCCAGCAGTGAAGCGGGGGACACAGATACGCAGTATTTT. Encoded protein: CASSEAGDTDTQYF.